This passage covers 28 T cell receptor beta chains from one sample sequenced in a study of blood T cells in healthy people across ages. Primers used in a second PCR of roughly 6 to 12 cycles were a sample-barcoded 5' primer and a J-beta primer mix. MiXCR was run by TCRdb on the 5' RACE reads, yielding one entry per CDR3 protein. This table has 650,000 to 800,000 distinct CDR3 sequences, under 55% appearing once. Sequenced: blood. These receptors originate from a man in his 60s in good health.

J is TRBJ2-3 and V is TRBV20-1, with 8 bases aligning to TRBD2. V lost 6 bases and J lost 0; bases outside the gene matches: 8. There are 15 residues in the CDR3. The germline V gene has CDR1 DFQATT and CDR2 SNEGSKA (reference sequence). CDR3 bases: TGCAGTGCCGATCCACTAGCGGAGAGCACAGATACGCAGTATTTT. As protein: CSADPLAESTDTQYF.

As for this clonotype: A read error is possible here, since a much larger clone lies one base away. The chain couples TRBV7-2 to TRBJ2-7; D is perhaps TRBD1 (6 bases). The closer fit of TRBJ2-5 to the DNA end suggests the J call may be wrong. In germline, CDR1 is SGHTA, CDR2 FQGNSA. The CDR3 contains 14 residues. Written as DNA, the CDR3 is TGTGCCAGCAGCTCCCACCGGGTAGGGGGGACCCAGTACTTC. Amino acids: CASSSHRVGGTQYF.

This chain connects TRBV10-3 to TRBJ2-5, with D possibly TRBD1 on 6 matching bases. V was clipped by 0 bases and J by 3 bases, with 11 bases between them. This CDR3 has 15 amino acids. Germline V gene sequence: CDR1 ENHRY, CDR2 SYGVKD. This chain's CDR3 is CAISESWTAKETQYF. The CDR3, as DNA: TGTGCCATCAGTGAGTCGTGGACAGCTAAAGAGACCCAGTACTTC.

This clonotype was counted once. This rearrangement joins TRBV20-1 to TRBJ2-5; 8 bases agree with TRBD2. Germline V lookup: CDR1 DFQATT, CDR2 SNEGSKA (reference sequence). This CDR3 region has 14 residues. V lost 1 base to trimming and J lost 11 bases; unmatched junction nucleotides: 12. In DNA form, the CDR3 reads TGCAGTGCTAGAGGACTAGCGACTTACAATGAGCAGTACTTC. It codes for CSARGLATYNEQYF.

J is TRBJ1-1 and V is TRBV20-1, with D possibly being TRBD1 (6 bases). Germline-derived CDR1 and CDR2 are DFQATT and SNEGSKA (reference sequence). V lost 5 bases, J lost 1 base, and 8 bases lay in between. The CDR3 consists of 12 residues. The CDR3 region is CSADRQNTEAFF. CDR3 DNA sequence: TGCAGTGCTGACAGGCAGAACACTGAAGCTTTCTTT.

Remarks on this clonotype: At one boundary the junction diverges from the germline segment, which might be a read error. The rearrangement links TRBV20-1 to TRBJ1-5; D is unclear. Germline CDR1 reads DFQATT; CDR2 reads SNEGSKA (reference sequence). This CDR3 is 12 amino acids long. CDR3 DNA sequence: TGCAGTGCTTACAGAAAGAATCGGCCCCAGCATTTT. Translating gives CSAYRKNRPQHF.

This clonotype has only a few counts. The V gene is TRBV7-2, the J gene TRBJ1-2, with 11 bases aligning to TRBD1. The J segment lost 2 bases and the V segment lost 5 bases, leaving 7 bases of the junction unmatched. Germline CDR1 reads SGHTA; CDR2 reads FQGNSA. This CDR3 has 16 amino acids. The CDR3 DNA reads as TGTGCCAGCAGCCGGACAGGGGGCGCCCCCAACTATGGCTACACCTTC. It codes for CASSRTGGAPNYGYTF.

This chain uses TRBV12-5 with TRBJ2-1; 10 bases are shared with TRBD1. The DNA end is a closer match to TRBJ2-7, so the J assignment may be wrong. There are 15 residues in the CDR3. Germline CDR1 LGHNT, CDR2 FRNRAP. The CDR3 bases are TGTGCTACCACGCCGGGGACAGGGGTCTACAATGAGCAGTACTTC. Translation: CATTPGTGVYNEQYF.

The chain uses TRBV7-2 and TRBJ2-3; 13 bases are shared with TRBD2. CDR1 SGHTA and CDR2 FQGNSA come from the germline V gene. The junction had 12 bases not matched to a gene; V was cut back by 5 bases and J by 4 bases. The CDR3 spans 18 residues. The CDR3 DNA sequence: TGTGCCAGCAGCCCGGGACTAGCGGGGCATAGAGGTCCAGATACGCAGTATTTT. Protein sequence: CASSPGLAGHRGPDTQYF.

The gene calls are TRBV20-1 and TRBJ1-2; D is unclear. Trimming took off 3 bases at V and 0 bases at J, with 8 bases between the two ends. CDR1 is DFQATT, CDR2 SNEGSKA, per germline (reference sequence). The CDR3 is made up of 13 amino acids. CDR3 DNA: TGCAGTGCTAGTCCCGGAGCTAACTATGGCTACACCTTC. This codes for CSASPGANYGYTF.

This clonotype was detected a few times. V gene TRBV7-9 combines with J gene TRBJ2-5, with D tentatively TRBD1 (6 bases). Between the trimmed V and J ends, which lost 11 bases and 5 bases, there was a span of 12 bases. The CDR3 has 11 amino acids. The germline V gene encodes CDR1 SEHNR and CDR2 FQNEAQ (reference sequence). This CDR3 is CAYQGYETQYF. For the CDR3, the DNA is TGTGCCTATCAGGGGTATGAGACCCAGTACTTC.

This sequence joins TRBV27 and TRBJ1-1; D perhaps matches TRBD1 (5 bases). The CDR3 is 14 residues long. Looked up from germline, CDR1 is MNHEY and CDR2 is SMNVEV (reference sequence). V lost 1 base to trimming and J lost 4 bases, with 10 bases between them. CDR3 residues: CASSLLGVGTEAFF. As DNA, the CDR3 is TGTGCCAGCAGTTTATTGGGGGTGGGCACTGAAGCTTTCTTT.

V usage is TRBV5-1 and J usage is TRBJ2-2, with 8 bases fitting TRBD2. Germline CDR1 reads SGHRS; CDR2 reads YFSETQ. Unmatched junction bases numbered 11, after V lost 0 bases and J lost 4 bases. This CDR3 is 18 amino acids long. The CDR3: CASSLEWVGGARTGELFF. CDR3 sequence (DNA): TGCGCCAGCAGCTTGGAATGGGTCGGGGGGGCCCGCACCGGGGAGCTGTTTTTT.

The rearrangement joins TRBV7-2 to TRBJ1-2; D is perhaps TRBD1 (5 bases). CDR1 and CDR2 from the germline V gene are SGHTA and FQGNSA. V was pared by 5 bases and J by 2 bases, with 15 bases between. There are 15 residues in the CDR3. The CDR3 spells CASSPGRGSNYGYTF. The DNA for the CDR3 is TGTGCCAGCAGCCCCGGTAGGGGCTCGAACTATGGCTACACCTTC.

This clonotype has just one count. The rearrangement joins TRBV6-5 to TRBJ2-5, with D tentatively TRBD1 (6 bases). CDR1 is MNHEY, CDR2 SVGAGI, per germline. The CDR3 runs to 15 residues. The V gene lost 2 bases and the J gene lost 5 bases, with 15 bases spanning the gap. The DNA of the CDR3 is TGTGCCAGCAGTTACGGAATAGGGGGTATTGAGACCCAGTACTTC. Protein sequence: CASSYGIGGIETQYF.

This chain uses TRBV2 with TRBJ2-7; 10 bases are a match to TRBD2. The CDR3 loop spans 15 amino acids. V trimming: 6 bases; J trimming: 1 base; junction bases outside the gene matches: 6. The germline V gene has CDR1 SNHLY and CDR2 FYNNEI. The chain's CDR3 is CASRALAGESYEQYF. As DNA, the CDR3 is TGTGCCAGCAGGGCCCTAGCGGGGGAGTCCTACGAGCAGTACTTC.

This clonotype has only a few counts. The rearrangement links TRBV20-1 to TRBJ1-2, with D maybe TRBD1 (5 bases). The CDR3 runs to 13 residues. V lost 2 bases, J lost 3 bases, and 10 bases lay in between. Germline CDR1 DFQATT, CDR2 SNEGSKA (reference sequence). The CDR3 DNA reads TGCAGTGCTAGAACCGGGACTGACTATGGCTACACCTTC. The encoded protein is CSARTGTDYGYTF.

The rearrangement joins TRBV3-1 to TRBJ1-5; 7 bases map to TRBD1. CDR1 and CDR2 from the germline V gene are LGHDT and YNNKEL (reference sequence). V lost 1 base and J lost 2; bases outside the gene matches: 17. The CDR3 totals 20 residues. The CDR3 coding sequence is TGTGCCAGCAGCCAAGCCCCTCCCCGCTACAGGGGAGTACGCAATCAGCCCCAGCATTTT. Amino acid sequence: CASSQAPPRYRGVRNQPQHF.

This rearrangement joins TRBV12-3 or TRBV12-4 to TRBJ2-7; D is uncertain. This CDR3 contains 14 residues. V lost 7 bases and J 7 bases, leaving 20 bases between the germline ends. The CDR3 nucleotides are TGTGCCAGCATTGACGAGGTTGAATACGATGAGCAGTACTTC. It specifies CASIDEVEYDEQYF.

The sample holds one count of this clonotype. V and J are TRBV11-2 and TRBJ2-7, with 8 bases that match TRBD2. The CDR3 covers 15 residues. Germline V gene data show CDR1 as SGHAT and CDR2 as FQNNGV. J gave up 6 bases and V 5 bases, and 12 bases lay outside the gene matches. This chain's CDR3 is CASSGPGGGNSEQYF. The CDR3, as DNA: TGTGCCAGCAGCGGCCCTGGCGGGGGGAACAGCGAGCAGTACTTC.

The CDR3 DNA reads as TGTGCCAGCAGTCCGCGGGAGGTCTCCTACGAGCAGTACTTC. It yields the protein CASSPREVSYEQYF. The V call is TRBV12-3 or TRBV12-4, the J call TRBJ2-7, with 8 bases fitting TRBD2. V lost 5 bases and J lost 0; bases outside the gene matches: 3. The CDR3 is 14 residues long.

CDR3 protein: CASSYDFSGGKTDTQYF. The CDR3 DNA sequence: TGTGCCAGCAGTTACGATTTTAGCGGGGGGAAAACAGATACGCAGTATTTT. The gene calls are TRBV6-2 or TRBV6-3 and TRBJ2-3, with TRBD2 matching 10 bases. The CDR3 runs to 17 residues. From germline, CDR1 is MNHEY and CDR2 SVGEGT. V lost 2 bases, J lost 3 bases, and 8 bases stayed unmatched.

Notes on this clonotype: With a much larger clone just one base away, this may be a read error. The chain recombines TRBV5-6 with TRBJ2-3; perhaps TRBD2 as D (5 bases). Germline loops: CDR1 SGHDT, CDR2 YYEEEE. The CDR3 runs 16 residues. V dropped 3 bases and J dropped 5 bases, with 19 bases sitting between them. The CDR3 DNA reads TGTGCCAGCAGCTGGGAGTGGGCCGGGGTGGAAGATACGCAGTATTTT. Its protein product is CASSWEWAGVEDTQYF.

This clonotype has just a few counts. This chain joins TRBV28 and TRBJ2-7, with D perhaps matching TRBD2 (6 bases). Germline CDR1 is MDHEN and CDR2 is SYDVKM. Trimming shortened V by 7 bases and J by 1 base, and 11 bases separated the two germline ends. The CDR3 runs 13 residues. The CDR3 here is CASTETRSYEQYF. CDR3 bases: TGTGCCAGCACCGAGACTAGATCCTACGAGCAGTACTTC.

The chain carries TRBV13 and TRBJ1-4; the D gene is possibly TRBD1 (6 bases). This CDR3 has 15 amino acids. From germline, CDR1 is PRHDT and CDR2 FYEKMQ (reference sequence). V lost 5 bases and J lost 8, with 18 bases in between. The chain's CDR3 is CASSRSGAGKEKLFF. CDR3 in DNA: TGTGCCAGCAGCCGATCGGGGGCCGGAAAGGAAAAACTGTTTTTT.

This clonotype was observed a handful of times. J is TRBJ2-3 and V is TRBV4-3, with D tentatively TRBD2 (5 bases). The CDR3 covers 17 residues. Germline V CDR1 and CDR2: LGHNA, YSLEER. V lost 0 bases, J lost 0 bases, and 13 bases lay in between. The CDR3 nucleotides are TGCGCCAGCAGCCAAGATTATCGGAGGTGGAGCACAGATACGCAGTATTTT. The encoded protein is CASSQDYRRWSTDTQYF.

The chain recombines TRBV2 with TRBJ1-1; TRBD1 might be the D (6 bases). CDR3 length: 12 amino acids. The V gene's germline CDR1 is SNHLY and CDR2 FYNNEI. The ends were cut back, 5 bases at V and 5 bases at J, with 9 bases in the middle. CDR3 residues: CASSSGETEAFF. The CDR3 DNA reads TGTGCCAGCAGTTCAGGGGAAACTGAAGCTTTCTTT. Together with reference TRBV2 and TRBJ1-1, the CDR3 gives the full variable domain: EPEVTQTPSHQVTQMGQEVILRCVPISNHLYFYWYRQILGQKVEFLVSFYNNEISEKSEIFDDQFSVERPDGSNFTLKIRSTKLEDSAMYFCASSSGETEAFFGQGTRLTVV.

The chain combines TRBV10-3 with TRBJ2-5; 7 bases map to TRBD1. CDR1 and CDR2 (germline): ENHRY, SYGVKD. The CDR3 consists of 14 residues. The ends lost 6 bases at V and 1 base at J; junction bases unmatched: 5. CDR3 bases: TGTGCCATCAGCCCAGGACAGGCCCAAGAGACCCAGTACTTC. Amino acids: CAISPGQAQETQYF.